This TCR beta chain was recorded in a study of PD-1 blockade in classical Hodgkin lymphoma. Overall study: Once every 2 weeks, patients received intravenous nivolumab at 3 mg/kg.

Time point described: cycle 4 day 1 (C4D1), after 6 weeks of nivolumab. Each patient relapsed following autologous stem cell transplantation, and prior brentuximab vedotin exposure differed. V was trimmed by 1 base and J by 9 bases, leaving 10 bases between them. Germline-derived CDR1 and CDR2 are SGHAT and FQDESV (reference sequence). This CDR3 spans 14 amino acids. Repertoires were generated with immunoSEQ multiplex PCR, while TCRdb's copy carries only in-frame clones and drops some. This table holds some 25,000 clones, about 70% found once. About this clone: Its specificity is not known.

General study findings and limits: CD4+ but not CD8+ TCR diversity rose significantly by C4D1. Newly diagnosed patients and complete responders had comparable diversity at baseline. Reports indicated that newly diagnosed patients had lower baseline TCR diversity than healthy donors did.

Material: peripheral blood mononuclear cells (PBMCs), obtained before the fourth cycle of nivolumab. This TCR derives from a human donor with classical Hodgkin lymphoma. The V and J genes are TRBV11-1 and TRBJ1-6; D is possibly TRBD1 (5 bases). The CDR3 DNA sequence: TGTGCCAGCAGCTTAGGTCAGGGTGGTTCACCCCTCCACTTT. It encodes CASSLGQGGSPLHF.